A selection of T cell receptor beta chains follows, all from one sample in a study of blood T cell repertoires in COVID-19. Some clones are missing from TCRdb's copy, which holds only in-frame ones; the method was immunoSEQ multiplex PCR. The sample holds about 330,000 clones, 88% seen once. Specimen: peripheral blood. Receptor source: a woman between 45 and 60 years old with active or convalescent COVID-19. Both conserved end residues are part of each CDR3. A D gene is named only where the DNA matches it firmly. Rows may omit the clone size; those that give it use once, few, many or a size class.

v_call	j_call	cdr3_length	d_call	clone_size	cdr3_nt	cdr3_aa
TRBV11-2	TRBJ2-1	16	TRBD2	.	TGTGCCAGCAGCCCCTATGCAGCGGGAAGAAACAATGAGCAGTTCTTC	CASSPYAAGRNNEQFF
TRBV10-3	TRBJ2-7	12	TRBD1	.	TGTGCCATCAGTGAACAGGGGTACGAGCAGTACTTC	CAISEQGYEQYF
TRBV2	TRBJ1-3	19	TRBD1	.	TGTGCCAGCAGTGGTGGACAGGGGCGATTCTCATTCTCTGGAAACACCATATATTTT	CASSGGQGRFSFSGNTIYF
TRBV14	TRBJ2-1	16	TRBD2	.	TGTGCCAGCAGCCAAGGTTTCAGCGGGAGGGTCGATGAGCAGTTCTTC	CASSQGFSGRVDEQFF
TRBV18	TRBJ1-4	15	TRBD1	few	TGTGCCAGCTCACCACAGACAGGGAGAGATGAAAAACTGTTTTTT	CASSPQTGRDEKLFF
TRBV9	TRBJ2-5	14	TRBD1	.	TGTGCCAGCAGCGTAGCGGGACAGATGGAGACCCAGTACTTC	CASSVAGQMETQYF
TRBV7-3	TRBJ1-6	15	TRBD1	.	TGTGCCAGCAGCTTACACGGGACAGAGGTTTCACCCCTCCACTTT	CASSLHGTEVSPLHF
TRBV5-1	TRBJ2-3	14	TRBD2	.	TGCGCCAGCAGTCAAGCGGGGGCTTCAGATACGCAGTATTTT	CASSQAGASDTQYF
TRBV4-1	TRBJ1-2	16	.	.	TGCGCCAGCAGCCAAGAAGGAGGAGGGGTCCTGCATGGCTACACCTTC	CASSQEGGGVLHGYTF
TRBV4-1	TRBJ2-3	13	.	.	TGCGCCAGCAGCCTTTCATTCCCAGATACGCAGTATTTT	CASSLSFPDTQYF
TRBV28	TRBJ1-5	16	TRBD1	few	TGTGCCAGCAGTTTCGGACAGGCTGGTGAAAATCAGCCCCAGCATTTT	CASSFGQAGENQPQHF
TRBV28	TRBJ2-7	15	.	.	TGTGCCAGCAGTGTCCGAGGCGGTGGGTACTACGAGCAGTACTTC	CASSVRGGGYYEQYF
TRBV20-1	TRBJ2-1	10	TRBD1	once	TGCAGTGCTAGGACAGGGTTGGAGTTCTTC	CSARTGLEFF
TRBV11-2	TRBJ2-3	14	.	.	TGTGCCAGCAGCTTAGTCCCAGATACAGATACGCAGTATTTT	CASSLVPDTDTQYF
TRBV2	TRBJ1-1	14	.	.	TGTGCCAGCAGGGTGACGGTGGGAGACACTGAAGCTTTCTTT	CASRVTVGDTEAFF
TRBV30	TRBJ2-1	14	TRBD1	once	TGTGCCTGGAGTTGGGACAGCGGATACAATGAGCAGTTCTTC	CAWSWDSGYNEQFF
TRBV4-3	TRBJ2-7	15	TRBD1	once	TGCGCCAGCAGCCAATCGGGGACAGCCTTCTACGAGCAGTACTTC	CASSQSGTAFYEQYF
TRBV7-2	TRBJ2-4	15	TRBD1	.	TGTGCCAGCAGCTTCGGCAGGGGGGCCAAAAACATTCAGTACTTC	CASSFGRGAKNIQYF
TRBV7-2	TRBJ2-7	13	.	.	TGTGCCAGCAGCTTGAGGGACTCCTACGAGCAGTACTTC	CASSLRDSYEQYF
TRBV2	TRBJ2-7	12	.	.	TGTGCCAGCAGTGAATACATTATCGAGCAGTACTTC	CASSEYIIEQYF
TRBV30	TRBJ2-3	14	.	.	TGTGCCTGGAGTGTAGGGGTGGGACTAGATACGCAGTATTTT	CAWSVGVGLDTQYF
TRBV6-5	TRBJ2-7	14	TRBD1	.	TGTGCCAGCAGTTTCGGAGGGACAGGGAGCGTCCTGGCGTTC	CASSFGGTGSVLAF
TRBV28	TRBJ1-3	14	.	.	TGTGCCAGCAGCAGTGAGGGCTCTGGAAACACCATATATTTT	CASSSEGSGNTIYF
TRBV18	TRBJ2-3	15	.	once	TGTGCCAGCTCATCAAGCGGGCCCCCCACAGATACGCAGTATTTT	CASSSSGPPTDTQYF
TRBV12-3/TRBV12-4	TRBJ1-2	12	TRBD1	.	TGTGCCAGCCAGGGGGCCGGCTATGGCTACACCTTC	CASQGAGYGYTF
TRBV3-1/TRBV3-2	TRBJ1-1	13	TRBD1	once	TGTGCCAGCAGTCAATTGACAGGGGAGGAAGCTTTCTTT	CASSQLTGEEAFF